Shown below are 8 T cell receptor beta chains from a single sample sequenced in a study of cytomegalovirus exposure and HLA in healthy donors. The study ran its PCR with 60 Vbeta and 13 Jbeta primers. Produced via immunoSEQ multiplex PCR; TCRdb's table is partial and in-frame only. This repertoire shows 170,000 or so clones, 75% to 90% found once; its top ten account for 6.3%. The sample was PBMCs. The receptors derive from a male donor in good health and CMV-seropositive.

V gene TRBV29-1 combines with J gene TRBJ2-7; 9 nucleotides agree with TRBD1. The CDR3 consists of 15 residues. The V segment lost 4 bases and the J segment 1 base; nucleotides outside the gene matches: 8. Germline V gene data show CDR1 as SQVTM and CDR2 as ANQGSEA. CDR3 DNA sequence: TGCAGCGTTGTACTTCTGGACAGGGGTTCCTACGAGCAGTACTTC. Translating it yields CSVVLLDRGSYEQYF.

The V call is TRBV10-3, the J call TRBJ1-1; perhaps TRBD1 as D (5 bases). V dropped 10 bases and J dropped 5 bases, with 17 bases sitting between them. Looked up from germline, CDR1 is ENHRY and CDR2 is SYGVKD. This CDR3 region has 13 residues. This chain's CDR3 is CATHRGEPTEAFF. In DNA form, the CDR3 reads TGTGCCACCCATCGGGGGGAACCGACTGAAGCTTTCTTT.

The V and J genes are TRBV19 and TRBJ2-3; 10 bases are shared with TRBD1. The germline CDR1 and CDR2 sequences are LNHDA and SQIVND (reference sequence). V lost 6 bases to trimming and J lost 1 base; unmatched junction nucleotides: 4. CDR3 size: 15 residues. The chain's CDR3 is CASRLGQGGTDTQYF. The DNA of the CDR3 is TGTGCCAGTAGACTTGGACAGGGGGGCACAGATACGCAGTATTTT.

This clone appeared a few times. The V call is TRBV9, the J call TRBJ1-2; 11 nucleotides line up with TRBD1. The CDR3 is 14 amino acids. The trim removed 4 bases at V and 7 bases at J, leaving 6 bases unmatched. The germline V gene has CDR1 SGDLS and CDR2 YYNGEE. The DNA for the CDR3 is TGTGCCAGCAGCAAGGACAGGGGGCAAGGTGGCTACACCTTC. Translated, it gives CASSKDRGQGGYTF.

The chain carries TRBV27 and TRBJ2-3, with 7 bases identical to TRBD2. The CDR3 is made up of 15 amino acids. From germline, CDR1 is MNHEY and CDR2 SMNVEV (reference sequence). The V gene end was trimmed by 0 bases and the J gene end by 6 bases; junction bases not matched to a gene: 6. The CDR3 here is CASSLSDPGGDTQYF. The CDR3 DNA sequence: TGTGCCAGCAGTTTATCGGACCCCGGGGGGGATACGCAGTATTTT.

In this sample, this clone turned up once. The chain couples TRBV6-5 to TRBJ2-7; 12 bases match TRBD2. CDR1 is MNHEY, CDR2 SVGAGI, per germline. The CDR3 length is 15 residues. The V and J ends lost 4 bases and 3 bases, in that order; junction bases with no gene match: 4. The CDR3 here is CASSSLAGGDYEQYF. CDR3 in DNA: TGTGCCAGCAGTTCCCTAGCGGGAGGGGACTACGAGCAGTACTTC.

The J gene is TRBJ2-2, the V gene TRBV9; 8 bases line up with TRBD1. The length of the CDR3 is 15 residues. The junction had 6 bases not matched to a gene; V was cut back by 2 bases and J by 6 bases. Germline CDR1 is SGDLS and CDR2 is YYNGEE. The CDR3 DNA follows: TGTGCCAGCAGCGTCCAGGGGGCGAGTGCCGGGGAGCTGTTTTTT. Amino acids: CASSVQGASAGELFF.

This clone is a singleton in its sample. This chain joins TRBV29-1 and TRBJ1-5; TRBD1 matches at 7 bases. V dropped 7 bases and J dropped 2; count of bases not matched to a gene: 2. This CDR3 has 12 amino acids. CDR1 is SQVTM, CDR2 ANQGSEA, per germline. CDR3 protein: CSATGGNQPQHF. The CDR3 DNA follows: TGCAGCGCCACAGGGGGCAATCAGCCCCAGCATTTT.